This is a list of T cell receptor beta chains from one sample in a study of T cell responses to AZD1222 COVID-19 vaccine. Using immunoSEQ multiplex PCR, the repertoire was profiled, and TCRdb retains in-frame clones only, with some absent. The sample consists of roughly 80,000 clones, approximately 88% of them appearing once. Sequencing was performed on peripheral blood, taken 28 days after the second AZD1222 dose. These receptors were taken from an adult who received the AZD1222 COVID-19 vaccine. The CDR3 runs from the conserved cysteine through the conserved F or W. D genes are given only for firm matches. Part of the rows lack a size; the others show once, few, many or a class for expanded clones.

v_gene,d_gene,j_gene,abundance,CDR3aa,CDR3nt
TRBV6-6,TRBD1,TRBJ2-2,NA,CASSSPGTANTGELFF,TGTGCCAGCAGTTCCCCCGGGACAGCGAACACCGGGGAGCTGTTTTTT
TRBV19,NA,TRBJ1-2,NA,CASSPNLGRGANYGYTF,TGTGCCAGTAGTCCGAACCTTGGCCGGGGCGCTAACTATGGCTACACCTTC
TRBV5-5,NA,TRBJ2-4,NA,CASSLDSRVAIQYF,TGTGCCAGCAGCTTGGACAGTCGGGTAGCCATTCAGTACTTC
TRBV11-2,NA,TRBJ1-5,NA,CASSLSGDQPQHF,TGTGCCAGCAGCTTATCAGGGGATCAGCCCCAGCATTTT
TRBV27,NA,TRBJ2-7,few,CASRKPVAGLYEQYF,TGTGCCAGCAGAAAGCCCGTTGCAGGCTTATACGAGCAGTACTTC
TRBV7-2,NA,TRBJ2-1,NA,CASSLEGSSSYNEQFF,TGTGCCAGCAGCTTAGAAGGGTCGAGCTCCTACAATGAGCAGTTCTTC
TRBV7-2,TRBD2,TRBJ2-1,NA,CASSLGWTSGRLYNEQFF,TGTGCCAGCAGCTTAGGATGGACTAGCGGTCGCCTTTACAATGAGCAGTTCTTC
TRBV5-1,NA,TRBJ1-1,NA,CASSPQGRRNTEAFF,TGCGCCAGCAGCCCCCAGGGGAGGAGGAACACTGAAGCTTTCTTT
TRBV18,NA,TRBJ2-3,NA,CASSPPSGDTQYF,TGTGCCAGCTCACCACCTTCGGGGGATACGCAGTATTTT
TRBV14,NA,TRBJ2-6,NA,CASSQVGHNVLTF,TGTGCCAGCAGCCAAGTCGGTCACAACGTCCTGACTTTC
TRBV5-4,TRBD1,TRBJ1-4,few,CASSETGATNEKLFF,TGTGCCAGCAGTGAAACAGGGGCAACTAATGAAAAACTGTTTTTT
TRBV30,NA,TRBJ2-6,NA,CAWTRDRANVLTF,TGTGCCTGGACCCGGGACAGGGCCAACGTCCTGACTTTC
TRBV5-1,NA,TRBJ2-7,NA,CASSPQATGPYSYEQYF,TGCGCCAGCAGCCCCCAGGCGACAGGTCCCTACTCCTACGAGCAGTACTTC